This T cell receptor (beta chain) was sequenced in a study of persistence of HIV-infected CD4 T cells (dated by TCRdb to 2019 to 2021). With regard to the full study: The median time the participants had spent on suppressive ART was roughly eight years. Peripheral blood samples of up to roughly 200 mL were obtained at multiple time points, with the exception of two participants, for whom leukapheresis was performed at a single time point. Anti-CD3/anti-CD28 stimulation activated a higher proportion of cells, with a lower memory fraction, than antigen stimulation. CMV- and HIV-1 Gag-responding CD4+ T cells were isolated from ART-treated individuals so that antigen-driven clonal expansion of HIV-1-infected cells could be examined. TCRbeta sequencing assessed the clonality of all cells in each sorted population, while proviral sequencing assessed the clonality of infected cells. For the TCR cluster analysis across participants, fewer than ten participants were included for CMV and about seven participants for Gag. Paper-wide results and their limitations: Bulk TCR analyses could not be restricted to the rare CMV-responding cells that actually carried HIV-1 proviruses. Within the same sorted populations, TCR oligoclonality correlated with proviral oligoclonality. Only a small number of individuals took part in the study, and the range of antigens tested was limited. Significantly lower TCRbeta richness was observed in CMV- and Gag-responding cells than in anti-CD3/anti-CD28-responding cells, and higher oligoclonality was observed in CMV-responding cells than in CD3/CD28-stimulated and Gag-responding cells. Degenerate expanded CDR3beta sequences were enriched in antigen-responding cells, suggesting convergent selection of CD4+ responses to CMV and Gag.

With regard to this clone: It has no known antigen specificity. One base away there is no much larger clone; base qualities are not given.

Per the germline V gene (reference sequence), GTSNPN is the CDR1 and SVGIG is the CDR2. The CDR3 runs 13 residues from the cysteine to the phenylalanine. The retained sequence is limited to the CDR3, 39 bases, with the frame set at the first base. V is trimmed back by 1 base and J by 4 bases, and the junction contains 3 bases that no gene match accounts for. The immunoSEQ hsTCRB assay version 4, run in survey mode, was used to sequence TCRbeta repertoires from genomic DNA. For TCRbeta sequencing, genomic DNA was diluted to approximately 9.6 ng/uL, and up to roughly 1 ug was used per sample. As for the authors' bioinformatics: TCRbeta data analysis was done in ImmunoSeq Analyzer 3.0, and diversity was calculated on productive nucleotide rearrangements. Using the Immunarch R package, the improved Chao index served to estimate lower-bound TCR diversity and the Gini coefficient served to estimate clonality. When different nucleotide rearrangements encoded the same CDR3beta amino acid sequence, each rearrangement was treated as a distinct clonotype. Differential abundance analysis identified TCRbeta sequences significantly enriched in antigen-responding cells relative to anti-CD3/anti-CD28-activated cells. TCRs were clustered by predicted peptide-MHC specificity with GLIPH2, both within individual participants and across merged participant data sets. Drawn from immuneACCESS, this table holds only the in-frame rearrangements with V and J called that TCRdb kept. Clones are partly lost; checked studies trace under half to an unresolved V gene and leave the rest unexplained. Clonal size and the V and J genes are those of that table, whereas D and trimming came from the DNA. The sample table lists 40,000 to 55,000 clones, 80% to 90% of them with a count of one. Together, the top ten hold approximately 3.2% of the sample.

Read against the paper, the sample's treatment or condition label means: suppressive antiretroviral therapy. As a nonspecific positive control representing the CD4+ T cell repertoire, cells were stimulated with anti-CD3/anti-CD28 magnetic beads. CD4+ T cells that responded were sorted based on upregulation of both CD40 ligand and CD69. Participants were HIV-1-infected adults who started suppressive ART during chronic infection. For at least 4 years, the participants' plasma HIV-1 RNA had been undetectable, below 50 copies/mL. To be included, participants needed a CD4+ T cell count above 400 cells/uL and a positive CMV serology. Before stimulation, PBMCs were isolated using density centrifugation and depleted of CD8+ T cells. Stimulation of CD8-depleted PBMCs was carried out for 15 to 20 hours with anti-CD28/CD49d costimulation, CD40-blocking antibody and enfuvirtide, to prevent new infections. Cell sorting was done on a Beckman Coulter MoFlo Legacy or XDP sorter, and dead cells were excluded with propidium iodide. The QIAamp DNA Mini Kit was used for genomic DNA extraction from samples above one million cells, and the Quick-DNA Microprep Kit was used otherwise.

The TCR originated in an adult woman with HIV who was CMV-seropositive. Here the chain combines TRBV30 and TRBJ1-2; 7 bases in the middle match TRBD1. The specimen comprised CD4+ T cells sorted from PBMCs after 18-hour stimulation, sampled from a patient who received antiretroviral therapy. The meaning of the sample's cell subset or site label: CD40L+CD69+ CD4 T cells responding to anti-CD3/anti-CD28 beads, representing the overall repertoire. The CDR3 sequence is CAWSADRAYGYTF. The nucleotides are TGTGCCTGGAGTGCAGACAGGGCCTATGGCTACACCTTC.